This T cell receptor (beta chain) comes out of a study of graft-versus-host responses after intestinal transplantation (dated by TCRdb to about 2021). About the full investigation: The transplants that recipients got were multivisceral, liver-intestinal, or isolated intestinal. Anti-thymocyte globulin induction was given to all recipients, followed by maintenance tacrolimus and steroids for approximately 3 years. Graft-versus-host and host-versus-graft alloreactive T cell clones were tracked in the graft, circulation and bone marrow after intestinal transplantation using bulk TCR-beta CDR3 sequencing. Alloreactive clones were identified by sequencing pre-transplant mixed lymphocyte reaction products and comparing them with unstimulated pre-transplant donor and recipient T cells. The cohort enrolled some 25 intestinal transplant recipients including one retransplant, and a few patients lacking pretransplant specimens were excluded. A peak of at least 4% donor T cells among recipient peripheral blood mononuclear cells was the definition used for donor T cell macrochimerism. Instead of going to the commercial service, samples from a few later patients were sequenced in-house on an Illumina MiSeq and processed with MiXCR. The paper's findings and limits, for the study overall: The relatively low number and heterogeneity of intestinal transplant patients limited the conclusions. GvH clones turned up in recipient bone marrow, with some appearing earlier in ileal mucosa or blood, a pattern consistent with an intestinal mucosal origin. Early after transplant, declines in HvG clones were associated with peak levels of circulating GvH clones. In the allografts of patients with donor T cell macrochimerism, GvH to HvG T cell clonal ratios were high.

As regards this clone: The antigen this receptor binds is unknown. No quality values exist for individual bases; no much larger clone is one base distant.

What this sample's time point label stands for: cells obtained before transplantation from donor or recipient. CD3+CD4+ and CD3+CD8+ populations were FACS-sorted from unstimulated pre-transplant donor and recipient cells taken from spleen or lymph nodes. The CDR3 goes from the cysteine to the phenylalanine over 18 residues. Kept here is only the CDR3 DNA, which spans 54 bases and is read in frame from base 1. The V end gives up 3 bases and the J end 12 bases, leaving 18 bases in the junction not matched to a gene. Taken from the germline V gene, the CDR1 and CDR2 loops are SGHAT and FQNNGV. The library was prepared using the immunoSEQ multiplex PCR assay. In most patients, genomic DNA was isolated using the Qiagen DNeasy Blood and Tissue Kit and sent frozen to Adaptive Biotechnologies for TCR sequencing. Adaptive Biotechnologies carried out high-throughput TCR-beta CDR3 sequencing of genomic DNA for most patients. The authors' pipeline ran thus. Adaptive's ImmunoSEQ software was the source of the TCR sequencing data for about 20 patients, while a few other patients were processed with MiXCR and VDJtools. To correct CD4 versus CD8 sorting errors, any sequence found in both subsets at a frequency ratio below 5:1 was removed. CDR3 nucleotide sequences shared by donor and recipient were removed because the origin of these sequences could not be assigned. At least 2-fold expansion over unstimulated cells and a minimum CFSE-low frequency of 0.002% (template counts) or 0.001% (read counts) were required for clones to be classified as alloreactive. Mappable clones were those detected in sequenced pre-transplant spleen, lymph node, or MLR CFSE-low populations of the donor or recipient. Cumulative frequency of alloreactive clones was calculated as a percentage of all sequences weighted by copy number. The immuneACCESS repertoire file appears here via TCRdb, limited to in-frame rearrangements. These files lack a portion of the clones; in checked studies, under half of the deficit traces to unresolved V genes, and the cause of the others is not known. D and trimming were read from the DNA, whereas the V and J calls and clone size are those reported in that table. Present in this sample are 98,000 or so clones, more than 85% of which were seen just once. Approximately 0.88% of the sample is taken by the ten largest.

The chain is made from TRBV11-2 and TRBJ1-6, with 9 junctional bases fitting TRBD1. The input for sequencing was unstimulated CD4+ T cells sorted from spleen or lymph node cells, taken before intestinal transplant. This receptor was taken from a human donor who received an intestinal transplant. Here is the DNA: TGTGCCAGCAGCTTTGTGTATTCCTCCGGGACAGGGTTAGGACCCCTCCACTTT. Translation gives CASSFVYSSGTGLGPLHF.